The text below deals with one T cell receptor (beta chain). The sample originates from a study of cytomegalovirus exposure and HLA in healthy donors. Study-level background: Across a few hundred genotyped donors, 81% landed in the Caucasian-associated ancestry cluster.

The study ran its PCR with 60 Vbeta and 13 Jbeta primers. Generated by immunoSEQ multiplex PCR, the TCRdb table keeps only in-frame clones and is missing some. This table holds under 200,000 clones, about 80% found once. V lost 4 bases to trimming and J lost 1 base, with 12 bases between them. The CDR3 has 14 amino acids. Germline CDR1 SGHRS, CDR2 YFSETQ. The clonotype comes from a man in his 60s in good health and CMV-seronegative. The V and J genes are TRBV5-1 and TRBJ2-7; possibly TRBD2 for D (5 bases). The source material was PBMCs. CDR3 in DNA: TGCGCCAGCAGCCTAGCACGGGCATCCTACGAGCAGTACTTC. The encoded protein is CASSLARASYEQYF.